A selection of T cell receptor beta chains follows, all from one sample in a study of OX40 agonist ivuxolimab in advanced cancers. Some clones are missing from TCRdb's copy, which holds only in-frame ones; the method was immunoSEQ multiplex PCR. This table has tens of thousands of clones, approximately 94% appearing once. The input for sequencing was CD4+ or CD8+ T cells sorted from blood, taken in a trial of the OX40 agonist ivuxolimab. Source of these receptors: an adult with an advanced solid tumor such as melanoma, head and neck, liver or kidney cancer. CDR3s include the opening cysteine and the closing phenylalanine or tryptophan. D genes are given only for firm matches. A clone size is listed for some rows: how often the clone was seen (once, few, many), or a class if it is expanded.

v_gene	j_gene	d_gene	abundance	CDR3aa	CDR3nt
TRBV28	TRBJ2-7	.	.	CASSALGTDAYEQYF	TGTGCCAGCAGTGCCCTCGGGACGGACGCCTACGAGCAGTACTTC
TRBV7-6	TRBJ2-7	TRBD1	few	CASSLDRGYEQYF	TGTGCCAGCAGCTTAGACAGGGGCTACGAGCAGTACTTC
TRBV5-8	TRBJ1-1	.	.	CASRVDGHPGAEAFF	TGTGCCAGCAGGGTGGATGGGCACCCGGGGGCTGAAGCTTTCTTT
TRBV7-9	TRBJ2-7	TRBD1	.	CASTAGGRYSYEQYF	TGTGCCAGCACCGCAGGGGGCCGGTACTCCTACGAGCAGTACTTC
TRBV4-3	TRBJ1-6	TRBD1	.	CASSQQGAGSPLHF	TGCGCCAGCAGCCAACAGGGGGCTGGCTCACCCCTCCACTTT
TRBV28	TRBJ2-1	.	.	CASSPRKLGGYNEQFF	TGTGCCAGCAGCCCCCGCAAGTTAGGCGGCTACAATGAGCAGTTCTTC
TRBV7-2	TRBJ2-7	.	.	CASSLATTMTYEQYF	TGTGCCAGCAGCTTAGCGACGACAATGACCTACGAGCAGTACTTC
TRBV4-3	TRBJ2-7	.	.	CASSQDSLGREQYF	TGCGCCAGCAGCCAAGATTCCCTGGGGAGGGAGCAGTACTTC
TRBV27	TRBJ2-2	.	.	CASSPLNTGNTGELFF	TGTGCCAGCAGCCCTCTTAACACAGGGAACACCGGGGAGCTGTTTTTT
TRBV6-1	TRBJ1-5	.	.	CASSEWEVYSNQPQHF	TGTGCCAGCAGTGAATGGGAGGTTTATAGCAATCAGCCCCAGCATTTT
TRBV6-4	TRBJ1-4	TRBD1	.	CASSEGTGDGSEVVEKLFF	TGTGCCAGCAGTGAGGGGACAGGGGATGGGAGTGAGGTGGTTGAAAAACTGTTTTTT
TRBV7-8	TRBJ2-2	TRBD2	.	CASTPLAGGTGELFF	TGTGCCAGCACCCCCCTAGCGGGGGGGACCGGGGAGCTGTTTTTT
TRBV2	TRBJ1-6	.	.	CASSEGRDSPLHF	TGTGCCAGCAGTGAGGGGAGGGATTCACCCCTCCACTTT
TRBV4-1	TRBJ1-2	.	.	CASSQDRTFHLYGYTF	TGCGCCAGCAGCCAAGACCGGACCTTCCACCTCTATGGCTACACCTTC
TRBV6-1	TRBJ2-7	TRBD2	.	CASFGGEHSYEQYF	TGTGCCAGTTTTGGGGGGGAACACTCCTACGAGCAGTACTTC
TRBV6-6	TRBJ1-1	.	.	CASSSQVTEAFF	TGTGCCAGCAGTTCACAGGTGACTGAAGCTTTCTTT
TRBV5-4	TRBJ1-3	TRBD1	once	CASSLDGQAGNTIYF	TGTGCCAGCAGCTTGGACGGACAGGCTGGAAACACCATATATTTT
TRBV5-1	TRBJ2-1	TRBD2	.	CASSPLAAPYNEQFF	TGCGCCAGCAGCCCACTAGCGGCCCCCTACAATGAGCAGTTCTTC
TRBV11-2	TRBJ2-1	.	.	CASSLEGADNEQFF	TGTGCCAGCAGCTTAGAGGGGGCTGACAATGAGCAGTTCTTC
TRBV19	TRBJ2-7	TRBD1	.	CASSHRGQEPSYEQYF	TGTGCCAGTAGTCATCGCGGACAGGAACCTTCCTACGAGCAGTACTTC
TRBV4-1	TRBJ1-1	.	.	CASGQGSHTEAFF	TGCGCCAGCGGGCAAGGCAGTCACACTGAAGCTTTCTTT
TRBV27	TRBJ2-1	.	.	CASSVSPPNEQFF	TGTGCCAGCAGTGTAAGCCCCCCAAATGAGCAGTTCTTC
TRBV7-8	TRBJ2-7	.	.	CASLPGTSYEQYF	TGTGCCAGCCTCCCAGGGACTTCCTACGAGCAGTACTTC
TRBV7-2	TRBJ2-7	.	.	CASSGTASYEQYF	TGTGCCAGCAGCGGGACGGCTTCCTACGAGCAGTACTTC
TRBV10-3	TRBJ1-5	.	.	CAISESTGYSNQPQHF	TGTGCCATCAGTGAGTCGACAGGCTATAGCAATCAGCCCCAGCATTTT
TRBV7-8	TRBJ2-7	TRBD2	.	CASSLVGGSYEQYF	TGTGCCAGCAGCTTAGTGGGGGGGTCCTACGAGCAGTACTTC
TRBV27	TRBJ2-3	TRBD2	.	CASSLSAGGPDTQYF	TGTGCCAGCAGTTTATCGGCGGGGGGCCCAGATACGCAGTATTTT
TRBV4-2	TRBJ2-7	TRBD2	.	CASSPGLADFAYEQYF	TGTGCCAGCAGCCCCGGACTAGCGGATTTCGCCTACGAGCAGTACTTC
TRBV6-5	TRBJ2-7	.	.	CASNRQGLEQYF	TGTGCCAGCAATCGACAGGGACTCGAGCAGTACTTC
TRBV5-1	TRBJ1-2	TRBD1	.	CASSSPGQGTNYGYTF	TGCGCCAGCAGCTCCCCGGGACAGGGGACTAACTATGGCTACACCTTC
TRBV11-2	TRBJ1-2	.	.	CASSLGTVWGYTF	TGTGCCAGCAGCCTTGGGACGGTTTGGGGCTACACCTTC
TRBV5-1	TRBJ1-1	.	.	CASSLWEMNTEAFF	TGCGCCAGCAGCTTGTGGGAGATGAACACTGAAGCTTTCTTT
TRBV9	TRBJ2-7	.	.	CASNVGGTSYEQYF	TGTGCCAGCAACGTAGGGGGGACCTCCTACGAGCAGTACTTC
TRBV7-2	TRBJ2-5	.	.	CASSLGQGNMETQYF	TGTGCCAGCAGCTTAGGGCAGGGTAACATGGAGACCCAGTACTTC
TRBV5-1	TRBJ1-2	TRBD1	.	CASSPHSTGGWDYGYTF	TGCGCCAGCAGTCCGCACTCTACAGGGGGCTGGGACTATGGCTACACCTTC
TRBV7-6	TRBJ2-1	TRBD2	.	CASSQLGGLAGDAPQQFF	TGTGCCAGCAGCCAACTGGGAGGACTAGCGGGAGACGCCCCTCAGCAGTTCTTC